This TCR beta chain was retrieved from a study of shared clonotypes between healthy human individuals. Among the donors, all were Caucasian adults who lived in Nashville, Tennessee. CD4+ cells were split into CD45RA+ naive and CD45RA-negative memory subsets. Researchers divided each subset's genomic DNA evenly across several immunoSEQ plates. Profiled with immunoSEQ multiplex PCR; TCRdb holds only in-frame clones, not every one. This table has 1,500,000 or so clones, about 98.5% appearing once. In the case of this clone: Its antigen is unknown. A read error may produce the germline difference seen at one junction end.

Whole-study results and caveats: When naive CD4 clonotypes were compared across a handful of donors, roughly 4.9% were shared.

Sequenced sample: naive CD4+ T cells sorted from blood. Subset of the sample: CD45RA+ positively selected. The TCR sequence derives from a man aged 30-40 years in good health.

CDR3 sequence reads: CASSPVGLGQPQHF. In DNA, the CDR3 is TGTGCTAGCAGCCCCGTAGGGTTGGGTCAGCCCCAGCATTTT. The chain joins TRBV7-7 to TRBJ1-5; D not certain. The CDR3 loop spans 14 amino acids. The germline gives CDR1 SSHAT, CDR2 FNYEAQ (reference sequence).